These 20 T cell receptor beta chains were sequenced from one sample in a study of T cells in Graves' hyperthyroidism and ophthalmopathy. TCR beta CDR3 sequences were amplified from RNA transcripts. HTBI primers were used for first-round RT-PCR of the TCR CDR3. MiXCR, applied by TCRdb to the multiplex PCR reads, yields one record per CDR3 protein. This repertoire shows a few hundred thousand distinct CDR3 sequences, approximately 15% found once; its top ten account for approximately 7.5%. Material for sequencing was blood. These receptor sequences come from a woman younger than 35 with Graves' hyperthyroidism.

The gene calls are TRBV5-4 and TRBJ2-1; maybe TRBD2 (5 bases). The CDR3 extends over 15 amino acids. V lost 2 bases to trimming and J lost 6 bases, with 15 bases between them. Germline values: CDR1 SGHNT, CDR2 YYREEE (reference sequence). The DNA of the CDR3 is TGTGCCAGCAGCTTAGGTACCCGAGAGGGCAATGAGCAGTTCTTC. The encoded protein is CASSLGTREGNEQFF.

This clonotype was picked up many times. The chain has TRBV11-2 and TRBJ2-7, with a weak D call TRBD1 (6 bases). Germline assignment: CDR1 SGHAT and CDR2 FQNNGV. The CDR3 has 12 residues. V lost 6 bases and J lost 5, with 11 bases in between. CDR3 residues: CASRSQGDEQYF. CDR3 DNA: TGTGCCAGCAGGTCACAGGGCGACGAGCAGTACTTC.

This clonotype was detected ten times or more. The V call is TRBV6-2 or TRBV6-3, the J call TRBJ2-7, with D possibly being TRBD1 (6 bases). Trimming removed 6 bases from V and 3 bases from J, with 18 bases in between. The CDR3 is 15 amino acids. Looked up from germline, CDR1 is MNHEY and CDR2 is SVGEGT. The DNA for the CDR3 is TGTGCCAGCAGCTCCCCACGGACAGCACACTACGAGCAGTACTTC. Its translation is CASSSPRTAHYEQYF.

V and J are TRBV30 and TRBJ1-2, with 9 nucleotides matching TRBD1. Per the germline V gene, CDR1 is GTSNPN and CDR2 is SVGIG (reference sequence). The CDR3 has 16 residues. After removal of 4 bases from V and 5 bases from J, the junction contained 14 bases not matched to a gene. The CDR3 bases are TGTGCCTGGAAAAACAGTAGGGGGACAGGGAATTATGGCTACACCTTC. As protein: CAWKNSRGTGNYGYTF.

This clonotype was detected many times. The rearrangement links TRBV7-3 to TRBJ2-7, with a possible D match to TRBD2 (5 bases). The CDR3 is 14 residues long. Looked up from germline, CDR1 is SGHTA and CDR2 is FQGTGA. Trimming removed 5 bases from V and 9 bases from J, with 20 bases in between. CDR3 amino acids: CASSPSGPNEGQYF. Here the CDR3 DNA reads TGTGCCAGCAGCCCCTCCGGGCCCAACGAGGGGCAGTACTTC.

Many counts were recorded for this clonotype. The chain links TRBV12-3 or TRBV12-4 to TRBJ2-3, with 12 bases aligning to TRBD2. Unmatched junction bases numbered 6, after V lost 6 bases and J lost 5 bases. CDR3 length equals 15 residues. CDR3 protein: CASSLAGGMIDTQYF. In nucleotides, the CDR3 is TGTGCCAGCAGCCTAGCGGGAGGGATGATAGATACGCAGTATTTT.

This clonotype was observed many times. The rearrangement uses TRBV7-8 and TRBJ2-1; TRBD2 might be the D (7 bases). This CDR3 is 15 amino acids long. Germline CDR1 is SGHVS and CDR2 is FQNEAQ. Trimming cost V 2 bases and J 6 bases, with 14 bases left between them. The CDR3 coding sequence is TGTGCCAGCAGCTTAAATGAGGGGGGGCGCAATGAGCAGTTCTTC. Protein sequence: CASSLNEGGRNEQFF.

This clonotype was seen more than once but under ten times. The chain is built from TRBV19 and TRBJ1-2; D is perhaps TRBD1 (6 bases). The length of the CDR3 is 16 residues. Per the germline V gene, CDR1 is LNHDA and CDR2 is SQIVND (reference sequence). The ends were cut back, 10 bases at V and 2 bases at J, with 23 bases in the middle. The CDR3 here is CAIHPGGRTRNYGYTF. DNA of the CDR3: TGTGCCATTCACCCCGGGGGCCGGACACGGAACTATGGCTACACCTTC.

This clonotype was recorded many times. The J gene is TRBJ1-1, the V gene TRBV10-3; D not resolved. The CDR3 sequence is 13 residues long. Germline assignment: CDR1 ENHRY and CDR2 SYGVKD. Between the trimmed V and J ends, which lost 0 bases and 5 bases, there was a span of 7 bases. CDR3 loop: CAISESAGTEAFF. As DNA, the CDR3 is TGTGCCATCAGTGAGTCGGCAGGAACTGAAGCTTTCTTT.

This clonotype was counted many times. The chain recombines TRBV12-3 or TRBV12-4 with TRBJ2-3; 9 nucleotides align to TRBD2. J gave up 5 bases and V 8 bases, and 11 bases lay outside the gene matches. The CDR3 totals 15 residues. This chain's CDR3 is CASLRRRGGGDTQYF. In DNA, the CDR3 is TGTGCCAGCTTGCGGAGGCGGGGGGGCGGAGATACGCAGTATTTT.

The chain links TRBV20-1 to TRBJ2-3, with 12 bases that match TRBD2. The germline V gene encodes CDR1 DFQATT and CDR2 SNEGSKA (reference sequence). The CDR3 consists of 15 residues. V gave up 8 bases and J gave up 0 bases; unmatched junction bases: 6. The CDR3 here is CSTGLAGTSTDTQYF. In DNA, the CDR3 is TGCAGTACCGGACTAGCGGGGACTAGCACAGATACGCAGTATTTT.

Many counts were recorded for this clonotype. The chain combines TRBV30 with TRBJ1-5; 7 positions match TRBD1. The ends lost 3 bases at V and 2 bases at J; junction bases unmatched: 4. The CDR3 has 14 amino acids. Germline V gene lookup returns CDR1 GTSNPN and CDR2 SVGIG (reference sequence). The CDR3 coding sequence is TGTGCCTGGAGCAGGGGGGTTGGCAATCAGCCCCAGCATTTT. It translates to CAWSRGVGNQPQHF.

This clonotype was seen ten or more times. The chain uses TRBV5-1 and TRBJ1-2, with D uncertain. V lost 0 bases and J lost 8, with 17 bases in between. Germline V gives CDR1 SGHRS, CDR2 YFSETQ. The CDR3 sequence is 15 residues long. The CDR3 loop reads CASSLGRELAPGYTF. The CDR3 nucleotides read TGCGCCAGCAGCTTGGGTAGAGAGTTGGCGCCGGGCTACACCTTC.

The chain employs TRBV25-1 and TRBJ2-2; weak D call: TRBD1 (6 bases). Germline lookup yields CDR1 MGHDK and CDR2 SYGVNS. V lost 5 bases to trimming and J lost 4 bases, with 17 bases between them. The CDR3 is 16 residues long. The CDR3: CASSHPGHKGTGELFF. CDR3 coding DNA: TGTGCCAGCAGTCACCCGGGACACAAGGGCACCGGGGAGCTGTTTTTT.

This clonotype was detected ten times or more. The V call is TRBV29-1, the J call TRBJ1-4; D is possibly TRBD1 (6 bases). Trimming took 6 bases from V and 7 from J, leaving 18 bases between them. Looked up from germline, CDR1 is SQVTM and CDR2 is ANQGSEA. CDR3 size: 14 residues. CDR3 amino acids: CSVVTGRRGEKLFF. As DNA, the CDR3 is TGCAGCGTCGTAACAGGGAGAAGAGGTGAAAAACTGTTTTTT. The full variable domain, its missing parts supplied by reference TRBV29-1 and TRBJ1-4, is SAVISQKPSRDICQRGTSLTIQCQVDSQVTMMFWYRQQPGQSLTLIATANQGSEATYESGFVIDKFPISRPNLTFSTLTVSNMSPEDSSIYLCSVVTGRRGEKLFFGSGTQLSVL.

The table lists this clonotype with many counts. The CDR3 region is CASSHRSGTGPEKLFF. For the CDR3, the DNA is TGTGCCAGCAGTCACCGTTCGGGGACAGGGCCTGAAAAACTGTTTTTT. The chain is built from TRBV6-2 or TRBV6-3 and TRBJ1-4; 9 bases line up with TRBD1. CDR1 and CDR2 from the germline V gene are MNHEY and SVGEGT. The CDR3 has 16 residues. The junction had 11 bases not matched to a gene; V was cut back by 5 bases and J by 7 bases.

This clonotype was seen at least ten times. The chain recombines TRBV7-6 with TRBJ1-1; TRBD1 is a possible D gene (5 bases). CDR3 length: 15 amino acids. V was trimmed by 5 bases and J by 2 bases, leaving 15 bases between them. The germline V gene encodes CDR1 SGHVS and CDR2 FNYEAQ. CDR3 sequence reads: CASSPTASGNTEAFF. The CDR3 coding sequence is TGTGCCAGCAGCCCGACAGCTAGCGGTAACACTGAAGCTTTCTTT.

This clonotype turned up a few times. This chain connects TRBV15 to TRBJ2-5; 14 bases map to TRBD2. With 5 bases clipped from V and 3 bases from J, the junction kept 8 bases outside the gene matches. Germline V gene sequence: CDR1 LNHNV, CDR2 YYDKDF (reference sequence). The CDR3 contains 17 residues. The CDR3 sequence: CATSGGTSGGKKETQYF. The CDR3, as DNA: TGTGCCACCAGCGGAGGGACTAGCGGGGGAAAGAAAGAGACCCAGTACTTC.

At least ten counts were recorded for this clonotype. The V gene is TRBV12-3 or TRBV12-4, the J gene TRBJ1-2; TRBD1 is a possible D gene (5 bases). The CDR3 runs 17 residues. V was shortened by 5 bases and J by 3 bases, with 22 bases between the two germline ends. CDR3 region: CASSPRGVRGSDYGYTF. As DNA, the CDR3 is TGTGCCAGCAGTCCTCGAGGGGTGAGGGGCTCGGACTATGGCTACACCTTC.

In its sample, this clonotype was seen a few times. J is TRBJ1-2 and V is TRBV15, with D unclear. CDR3 size: 15 residues. V lost 3 bases and J lost 6, with 17 bases in between. In germline, CDR1 is LNHNV, CDR2 YYDKDF (reference sequence). DNA of the CDR3: TGTGCCACCAGCAGGGCCTGGGGTCCCCCCAATGGCTACACCTTC. Its translation is CATSRAWGPPNGYTF.